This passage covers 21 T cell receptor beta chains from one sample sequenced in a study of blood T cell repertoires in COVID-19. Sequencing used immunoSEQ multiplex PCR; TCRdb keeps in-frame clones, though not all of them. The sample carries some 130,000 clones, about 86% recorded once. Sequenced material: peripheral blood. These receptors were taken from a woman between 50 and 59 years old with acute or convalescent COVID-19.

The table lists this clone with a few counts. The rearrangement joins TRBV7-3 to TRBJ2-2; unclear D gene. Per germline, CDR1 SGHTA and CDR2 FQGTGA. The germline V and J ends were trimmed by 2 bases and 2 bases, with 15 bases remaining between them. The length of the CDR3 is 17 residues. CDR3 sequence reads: CASSLFRNYDNTGELFF. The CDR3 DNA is TGTGCCAGCAGCTTATTCCGCAACTACGATAACACCGGGGAGCTGTTTTTT.

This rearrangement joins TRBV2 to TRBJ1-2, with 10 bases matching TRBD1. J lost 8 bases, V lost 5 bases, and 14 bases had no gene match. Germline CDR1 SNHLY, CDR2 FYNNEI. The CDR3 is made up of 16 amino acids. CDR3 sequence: CASSFTGTGEAGGYTF. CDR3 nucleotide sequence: TGTGCCAGCAGTTTTACCGGGACAGGGGAGGCGGGCGGCTACACCTTC.

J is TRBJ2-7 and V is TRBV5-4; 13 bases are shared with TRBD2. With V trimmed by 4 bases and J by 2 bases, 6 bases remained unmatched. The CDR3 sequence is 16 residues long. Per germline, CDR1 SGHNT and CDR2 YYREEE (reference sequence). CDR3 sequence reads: CASSTGLAGRPYEQYF. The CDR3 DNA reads TGTGCCAGCAGCACGGGACTAGCGGGGAGACCCTACGAGCAGTACTTC.

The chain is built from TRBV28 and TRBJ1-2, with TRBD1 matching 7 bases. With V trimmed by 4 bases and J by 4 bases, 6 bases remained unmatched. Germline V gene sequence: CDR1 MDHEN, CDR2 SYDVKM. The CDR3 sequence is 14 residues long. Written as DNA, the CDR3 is TGTGCCAGCAGTTCGAGGGGGCGGACCTATGGCTACACCTTC. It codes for CASSSRGRTYGYTF.

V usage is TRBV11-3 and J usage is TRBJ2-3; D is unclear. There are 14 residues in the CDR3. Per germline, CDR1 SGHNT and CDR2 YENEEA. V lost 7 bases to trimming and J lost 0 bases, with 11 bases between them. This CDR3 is CASTPRSSTDTQYF. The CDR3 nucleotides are TGTGCCAGCACCCCACGCAGTAGCACAGATACGCAGTATTTT.

The CDR3 spells CAISETGTSSGNTIYF. As DNA, the CDR3 is TGTGCCATCAGTGAGACAGGGACTAGCTCTGGAAACACCATATATTTT. The rearrangement joins TRBV10-3 to TRBJ1-3; D is perhaps TRBD1 (6 bases). There are 16 residues in the CDR3. The V end was cut by 2 bases, the J end by 0 bases, with 11 bases between. Germline CDR1 is ENHRY and CDR2 is SYGVKD.

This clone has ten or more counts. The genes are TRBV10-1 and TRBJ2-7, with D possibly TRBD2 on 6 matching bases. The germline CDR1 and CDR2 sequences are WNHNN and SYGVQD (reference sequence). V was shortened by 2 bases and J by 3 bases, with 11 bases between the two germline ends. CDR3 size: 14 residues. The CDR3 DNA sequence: TGCGCCAGCAGTGAGGAGGGACTCGTCTACGAGCAGTACTTC. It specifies CASSEEGLVYEQYF.

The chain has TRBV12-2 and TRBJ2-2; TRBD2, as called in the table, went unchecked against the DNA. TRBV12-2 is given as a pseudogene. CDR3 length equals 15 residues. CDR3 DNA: TGTGCAAGTCCCATCGGGGGACCAAACACCGGGGAGCTGTTTTTT. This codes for CASPIGGPNTGELFF.

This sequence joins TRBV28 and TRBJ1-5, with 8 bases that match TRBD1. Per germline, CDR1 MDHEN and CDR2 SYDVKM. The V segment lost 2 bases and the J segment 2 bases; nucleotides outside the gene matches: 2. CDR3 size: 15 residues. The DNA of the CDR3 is TGTGCCAGCAGTTTACAGGGGGCCGGCAATCAGCCCCAGCATTTT. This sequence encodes CASSLQGAGNQPQHF.

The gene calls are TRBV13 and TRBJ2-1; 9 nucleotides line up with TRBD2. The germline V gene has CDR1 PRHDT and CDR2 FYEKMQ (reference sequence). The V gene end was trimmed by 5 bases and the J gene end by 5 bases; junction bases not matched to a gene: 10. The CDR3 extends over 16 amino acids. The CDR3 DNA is TGTGCCAGCAGCCAACGAGGGATAGCGGGGGACAATGAGCAGTTCTTC. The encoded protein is CASSQRGIAGDNEQFF. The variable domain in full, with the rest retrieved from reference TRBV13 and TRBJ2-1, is AAGVIQSPRHLIKEKRETATLKCYPIPRHDTVYWYQQGPGQDPQFLISFYEKMQSDKGSIPDRFSAQQFSDYHSELNMSSLELGDSALYFCASSQRGIAGDNEQFFGPGTRLTVL.

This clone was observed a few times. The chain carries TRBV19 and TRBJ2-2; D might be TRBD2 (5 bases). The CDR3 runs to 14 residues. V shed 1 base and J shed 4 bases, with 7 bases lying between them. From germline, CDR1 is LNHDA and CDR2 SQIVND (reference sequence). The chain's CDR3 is CASSIGGSTGELFF. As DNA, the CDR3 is TGTGCCAGTAGTATAGGTGGGAGCACCGGGGAGCTGTTTTTT.

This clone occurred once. For the CDR3, the DNA is TGCGCCAGCAGCTTTGGGACAGGCCGCTACGAGCAGTACTTC. It encodes CASSFGTGRYEQYF. V usage is TRBV5-1 and J usage is TRBJ2-7, with TRBD1 matching over 8 bases. This CDR3 region has 14 residues. With V trimmed by 2 bases and J by 3 bases, 4 bases remained unmatched. Germline CDR1 is SGHRS and CDR2 is YFSETQ. The full variable domain, completed using reference TRBV5-1 and TRBJ2-7, is KAGVTQTPRYLIKTRGQQVTLSCSPISGHRSVSWYQQTPGQGLQFLFEYFSETQRNKGNFPGRFSGRQFSNSRSEMNVSTLELGDSALYLCASSFGTGRYEQYFGPGTRLTVT.

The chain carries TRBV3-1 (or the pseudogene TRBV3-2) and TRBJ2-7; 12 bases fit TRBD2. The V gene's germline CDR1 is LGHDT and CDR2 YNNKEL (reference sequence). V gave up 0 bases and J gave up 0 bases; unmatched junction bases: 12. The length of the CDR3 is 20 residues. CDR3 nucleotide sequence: TGTGCCAGCAGCCAAGATAATCGCGGACTAGCGGGGATAAGCTCCTACGAGCAGTACTTC. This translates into CASSQDNRGLAGISSYEQYF.

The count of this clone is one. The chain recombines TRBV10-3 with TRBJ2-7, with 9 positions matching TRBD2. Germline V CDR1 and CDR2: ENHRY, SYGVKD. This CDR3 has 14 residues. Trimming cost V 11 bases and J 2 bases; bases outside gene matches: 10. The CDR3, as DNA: TGTGCCTCAAAGTGGGGGACTAGCACCTACGAGCAGTACTTC. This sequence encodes CASKWGTSTYEQYF.

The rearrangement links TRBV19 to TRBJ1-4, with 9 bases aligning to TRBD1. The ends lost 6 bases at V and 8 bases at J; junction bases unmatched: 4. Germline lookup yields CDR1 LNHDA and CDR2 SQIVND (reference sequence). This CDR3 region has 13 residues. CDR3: CASSGQGIEKLFF. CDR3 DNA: TGTGCCAGTAGCGGACAGGGGATCGAAAAACTGTTTTTT.

In DNA form, the CDR3 reads TGCGCCAGCAGCCAGAACAGGTTTGGAAACACCATATATTTT. Its protein product is CASSQNRFGNTIYF. The rearrangement joins TRBV4-1 to TRBJ1-3, with D tentatively TRBD1 (5 bases). This CDR3 region has 14 residues. Trimming cost V 3 bases and J 3 bases, with 9 bases left between them. Germline CDR1 MGHRA, CDR2 YSYEKL.

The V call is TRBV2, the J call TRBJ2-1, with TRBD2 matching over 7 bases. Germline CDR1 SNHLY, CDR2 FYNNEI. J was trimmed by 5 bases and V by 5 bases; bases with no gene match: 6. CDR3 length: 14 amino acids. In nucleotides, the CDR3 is TGTGCCAGCAGTCGGGTTCGGGGGGACAATGAGCAGTTCTTC. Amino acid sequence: CASSRVRGDNEQFF.

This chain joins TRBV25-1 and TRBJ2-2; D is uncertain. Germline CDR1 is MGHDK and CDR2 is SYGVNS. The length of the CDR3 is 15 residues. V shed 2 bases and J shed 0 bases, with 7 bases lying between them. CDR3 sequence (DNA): TGTGCCAGCAGTGAAAAATCAGCGAACACCGGGGAGCTGTTTTTT. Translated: CASSEKSANTGELFF.

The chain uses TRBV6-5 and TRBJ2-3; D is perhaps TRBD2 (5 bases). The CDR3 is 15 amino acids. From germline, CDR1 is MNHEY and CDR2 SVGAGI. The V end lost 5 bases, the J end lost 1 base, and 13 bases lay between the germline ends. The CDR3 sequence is CASSNIDGGTDTQYF. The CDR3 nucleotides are TGTGCCAGCAGTAATATAGACGGGGGCACAGATACGCAGTATTTT.

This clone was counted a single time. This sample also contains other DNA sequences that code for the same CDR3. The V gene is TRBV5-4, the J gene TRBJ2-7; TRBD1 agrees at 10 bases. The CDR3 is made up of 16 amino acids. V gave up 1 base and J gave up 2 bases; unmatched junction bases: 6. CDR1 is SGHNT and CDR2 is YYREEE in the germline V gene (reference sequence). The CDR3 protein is CASSLFRTGGTYEQYF. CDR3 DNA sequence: TGTGCCAGCAGCTTGTTTAGGACAGGGGGAACCTACGAGCAGTACTTC.

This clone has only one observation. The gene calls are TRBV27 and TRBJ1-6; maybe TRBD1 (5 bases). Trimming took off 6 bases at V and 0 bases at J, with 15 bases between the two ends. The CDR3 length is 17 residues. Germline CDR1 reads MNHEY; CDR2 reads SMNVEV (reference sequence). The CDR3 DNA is TGTGCCAGCAGCCCAGGGTCCGCCAGCTCCTATAATTCACCCCTCCACTTT. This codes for CASSPGSASSYNSPLHF.